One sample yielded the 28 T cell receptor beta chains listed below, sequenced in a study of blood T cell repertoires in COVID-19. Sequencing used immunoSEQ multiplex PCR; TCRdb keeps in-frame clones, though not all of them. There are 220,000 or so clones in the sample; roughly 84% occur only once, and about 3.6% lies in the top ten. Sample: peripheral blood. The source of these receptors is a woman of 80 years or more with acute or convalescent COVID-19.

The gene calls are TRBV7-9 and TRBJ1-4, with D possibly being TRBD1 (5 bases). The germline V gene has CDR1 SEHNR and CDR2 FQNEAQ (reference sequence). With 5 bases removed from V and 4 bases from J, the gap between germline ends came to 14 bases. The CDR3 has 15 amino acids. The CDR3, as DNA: TGTGCCAGCAGCCTAGATGGGCAGGGTAATGAAAAACTGTTTTTT. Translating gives CASSLDGQGNEKLFF.

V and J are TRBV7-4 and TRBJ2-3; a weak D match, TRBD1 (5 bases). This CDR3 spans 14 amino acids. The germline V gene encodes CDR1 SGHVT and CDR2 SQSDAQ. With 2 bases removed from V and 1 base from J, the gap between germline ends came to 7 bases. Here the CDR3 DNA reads TGTGCCAGCAGCTTATTACAGGGCACAGATACGCAGTATTTT. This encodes CASSLLQGTDTQYF.

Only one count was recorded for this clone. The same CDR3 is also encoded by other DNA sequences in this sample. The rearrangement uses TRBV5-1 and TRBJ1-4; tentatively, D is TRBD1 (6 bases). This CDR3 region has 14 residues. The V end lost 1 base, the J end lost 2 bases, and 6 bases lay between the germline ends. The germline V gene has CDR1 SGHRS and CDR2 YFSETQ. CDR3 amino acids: CASSLQGTNEKLFF. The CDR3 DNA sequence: TGCGCCAGCAGCTTGCAGGGGACTAATGAAAAACTGTTTTTT.

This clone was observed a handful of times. CDR3 region: CASSYSTPHTEAFF. CDR3 coding DNA: TGTGCCAGCAGTTACTCGACACCGCACACTGAAGCTTTCTTT. V usage is TRBV6-2 or TRBV6-3 and J usage is TRBJ1-1; D not certain. There are 14 residues in the CDR3. Trimming stripped 0 bases from V and 3 bases from J, with 8 bases between. Germline-derived CDR1 and CDR2 are MNHEY and SVGEGT.

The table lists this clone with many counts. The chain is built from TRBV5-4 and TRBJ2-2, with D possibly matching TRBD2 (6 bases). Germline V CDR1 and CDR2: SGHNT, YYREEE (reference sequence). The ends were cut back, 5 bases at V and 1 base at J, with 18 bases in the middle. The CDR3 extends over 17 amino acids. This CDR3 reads CASSPRGGAQNTGELFF. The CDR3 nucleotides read TGTGCCAGCAGTCCTCGCGGAGGGGCCCAGAACACCGGGGAGCTGTTTTTT.

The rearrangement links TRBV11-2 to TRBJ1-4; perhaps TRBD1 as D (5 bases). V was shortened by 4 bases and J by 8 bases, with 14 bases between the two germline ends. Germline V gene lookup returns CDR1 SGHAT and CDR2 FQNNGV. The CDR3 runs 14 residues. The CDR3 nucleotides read TGTGCCAGCAGCTCCTACGGCAAGGGGGAAAAACTGTTTTTT. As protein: CASSSYGKGEKLFF.

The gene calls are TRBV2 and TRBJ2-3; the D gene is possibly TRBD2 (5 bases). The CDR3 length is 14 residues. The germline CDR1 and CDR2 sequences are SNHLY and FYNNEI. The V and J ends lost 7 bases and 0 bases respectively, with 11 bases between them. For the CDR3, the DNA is TGTGCCAGCAAGGTTACTAGAAGCACAGATACGCAGTATTTT. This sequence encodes CASKVTRSTDTQYF.

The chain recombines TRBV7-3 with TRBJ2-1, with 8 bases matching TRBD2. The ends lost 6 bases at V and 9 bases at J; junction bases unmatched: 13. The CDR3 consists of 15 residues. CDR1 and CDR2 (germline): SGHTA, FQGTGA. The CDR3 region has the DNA TGTGCCAGCAGTTCCGCCCCGACTAGCGCGGGTGAGCAGTTCTTC. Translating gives CASSSAPTSAGEQFF.

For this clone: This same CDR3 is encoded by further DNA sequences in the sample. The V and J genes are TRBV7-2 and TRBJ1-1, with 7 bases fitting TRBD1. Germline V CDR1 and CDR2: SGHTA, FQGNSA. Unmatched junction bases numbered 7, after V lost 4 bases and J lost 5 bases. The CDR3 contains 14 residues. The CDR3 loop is CASSSQGPGTEAFF. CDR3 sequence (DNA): TGTGCCAGCAGCTCACAGGGGCCGGGTACTGAAGCTTTCTTT. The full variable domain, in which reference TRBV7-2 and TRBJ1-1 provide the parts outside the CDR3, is GAGVSQSPSNKVTEKGKDVELRCDPISGHTALYWYRQSLGQGLEFLIYFQGNSAPDKSGLPSDRFSAERTGGSVSTLTIQRTQQEDSAVYLCASSSQGPGTEAFFGQGTRLTVV.

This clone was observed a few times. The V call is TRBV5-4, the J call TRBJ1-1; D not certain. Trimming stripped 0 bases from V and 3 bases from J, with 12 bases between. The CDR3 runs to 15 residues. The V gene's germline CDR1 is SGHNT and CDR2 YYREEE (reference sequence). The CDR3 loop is CASSLGLRGDTEAFF. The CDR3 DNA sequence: TGTGCCAGCAGCTTGGGTCTACGCGGGGACACTGAAGCTTTCTTT.

CDR3 nucleotides: TGCGCCAGCAGCACCGGAGGGACAGCCTCTGGAAACACCATATATTTT. Its protein is CASSTGGTASGNTIYF. This chain connects TRBV5-1 to TRBJ1-3; 7 bases match TRBD1. V shed 4 bases, J shed 0 bases, and the junction held 7 bases outside the gene matches. Germline lookup yields CDR1 SGHRS and CDR2 YFSETQ. This CDR3 is built from 16 residues.

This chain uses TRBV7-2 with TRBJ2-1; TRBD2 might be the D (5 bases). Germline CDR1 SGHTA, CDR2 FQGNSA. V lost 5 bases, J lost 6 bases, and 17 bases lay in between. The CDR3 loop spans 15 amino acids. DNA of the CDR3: TGTGCCAGCAGCCCCACTAGTGGGTTAACCAATGAGCAGTTCTTC. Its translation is CASSPTSGLTNEQFF. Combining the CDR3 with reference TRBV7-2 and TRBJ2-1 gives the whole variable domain GAGVSQSPSNKVTEKGKDVELRCDPISGHTALYWYRQSLGQGLEFLIYFQGNSAPDKSGLPSDRFSAERTGGSVSTLTIQRTQQEDSAVYLCASSPTSGLTNEQFFGPGTRLTVL.

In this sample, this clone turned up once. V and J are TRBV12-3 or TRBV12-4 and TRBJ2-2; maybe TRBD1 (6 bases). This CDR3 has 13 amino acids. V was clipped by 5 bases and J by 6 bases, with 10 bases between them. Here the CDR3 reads CASSKQGPGELFF. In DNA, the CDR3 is TGTGCCAGCAGTAAACAGGGTCCCGGGGAGCTGTTTTTT.

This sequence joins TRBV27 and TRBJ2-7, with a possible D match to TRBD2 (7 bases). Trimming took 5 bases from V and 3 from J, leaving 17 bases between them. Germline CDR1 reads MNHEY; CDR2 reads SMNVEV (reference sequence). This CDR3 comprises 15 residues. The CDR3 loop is CASSLRRGAVYEQYF. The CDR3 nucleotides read TGTGCCAGCAGTCTACGCCGGGGGGCGGTCTACGAGCAGTACTTC.

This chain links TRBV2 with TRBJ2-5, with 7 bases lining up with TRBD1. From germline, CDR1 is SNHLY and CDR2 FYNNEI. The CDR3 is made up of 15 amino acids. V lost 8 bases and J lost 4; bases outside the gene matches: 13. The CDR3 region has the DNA TGTGCCAGCTTAATTCATCAGGGGGTAGGAGAGACCCAGTACTTC. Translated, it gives CASLIHQGVGETQYF.

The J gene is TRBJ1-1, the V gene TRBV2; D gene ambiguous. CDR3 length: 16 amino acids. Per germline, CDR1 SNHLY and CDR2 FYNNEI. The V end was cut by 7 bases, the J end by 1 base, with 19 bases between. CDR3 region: CASTPERWGGNTEAFF. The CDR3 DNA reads TGTGCCAGCACTCCGGAGAGGTGGGGAGGGAACACTGAAGCTTTCTTT.

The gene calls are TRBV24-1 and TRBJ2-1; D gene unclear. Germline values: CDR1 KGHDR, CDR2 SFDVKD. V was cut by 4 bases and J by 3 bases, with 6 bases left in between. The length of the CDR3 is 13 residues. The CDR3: CATSEASYNEQFF. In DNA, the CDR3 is TGTGCCACCAGTGAGGCCAGCTACAATGAGCAGTTCTTC.

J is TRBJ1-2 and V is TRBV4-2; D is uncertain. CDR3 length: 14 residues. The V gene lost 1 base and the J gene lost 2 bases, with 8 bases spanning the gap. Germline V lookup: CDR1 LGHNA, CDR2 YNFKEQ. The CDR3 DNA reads TGTGCCAGCAGCCAAGCCTCCGGGAACTATGGCTACACCTTC. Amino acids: CASSQASGNYGYTF.

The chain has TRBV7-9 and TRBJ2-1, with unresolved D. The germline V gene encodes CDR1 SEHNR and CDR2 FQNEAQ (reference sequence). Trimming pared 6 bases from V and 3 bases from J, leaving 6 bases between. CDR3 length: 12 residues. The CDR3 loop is CASRLDYNEQFF. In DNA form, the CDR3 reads TGTGCCAGCAGACTCGACTACAATGAGCAGTTCTTC.

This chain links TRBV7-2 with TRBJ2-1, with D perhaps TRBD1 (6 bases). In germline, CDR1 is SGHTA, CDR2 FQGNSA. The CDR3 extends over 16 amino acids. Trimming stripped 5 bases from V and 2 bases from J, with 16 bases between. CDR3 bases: TGTGCCAGCAGCCCGTACGGGACACCCACCTACAATGAGCAGTTCTTC. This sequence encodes CASSPYGTPTYNEQFF.

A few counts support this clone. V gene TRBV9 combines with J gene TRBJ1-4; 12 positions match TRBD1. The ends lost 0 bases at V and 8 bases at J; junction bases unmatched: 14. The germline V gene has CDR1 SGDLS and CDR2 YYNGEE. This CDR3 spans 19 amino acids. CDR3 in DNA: TGTGCCAGCAGCGTAGTGGATGGGACAGGGGGCGCCGGGCACGAAAAACTGTTTTTT. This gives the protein CASSVVDGTGGAGHEKLFF. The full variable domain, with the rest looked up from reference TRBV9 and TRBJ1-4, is DSGVTQTPKHLITATGQRVTLRCSPRSGDLSVYWYQQSLDQGLQFLIQYYNGEERAKGNILERFSAQQFPDLHSELNLSSLELGDSALYFCASSVVDGTGGAGHEKLFFGSGTQLSVL.

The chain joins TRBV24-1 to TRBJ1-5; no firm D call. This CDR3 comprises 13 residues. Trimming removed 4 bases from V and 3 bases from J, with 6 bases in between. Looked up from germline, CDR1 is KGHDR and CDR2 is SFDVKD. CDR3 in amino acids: CATSERSNQPQHF. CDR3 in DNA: TGTGCCACCAGTGAACGGTCCAATCAGCCCCAGCATTTT.

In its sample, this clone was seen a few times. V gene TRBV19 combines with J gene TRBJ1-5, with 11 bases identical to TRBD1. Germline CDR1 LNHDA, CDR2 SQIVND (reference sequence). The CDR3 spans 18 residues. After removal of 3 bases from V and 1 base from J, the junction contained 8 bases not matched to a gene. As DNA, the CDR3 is TGTGCCAGTAGTATTTGGACAGGGGGCAGCGGAAGCAATCAGCCCCAGCATTTT. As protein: CASSIWTGGSGSNQPQHF.

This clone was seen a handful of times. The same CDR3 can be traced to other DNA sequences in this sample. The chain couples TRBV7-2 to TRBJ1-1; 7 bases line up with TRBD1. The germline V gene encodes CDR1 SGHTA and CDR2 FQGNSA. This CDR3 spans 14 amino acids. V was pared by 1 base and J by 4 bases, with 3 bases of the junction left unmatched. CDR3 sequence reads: CASSLVPGGTEAFF. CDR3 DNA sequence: TGTGCCAGCAGCTTAGTGCCAGGGGGCACTGAAGCTTTCTTT.

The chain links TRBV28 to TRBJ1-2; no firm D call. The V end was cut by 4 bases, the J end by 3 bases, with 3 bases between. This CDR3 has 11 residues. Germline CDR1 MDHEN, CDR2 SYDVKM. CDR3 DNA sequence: TGTGCCAGCAGTTCGTACTATGGCTACACCTTC. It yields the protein CASSSYYGYTF.

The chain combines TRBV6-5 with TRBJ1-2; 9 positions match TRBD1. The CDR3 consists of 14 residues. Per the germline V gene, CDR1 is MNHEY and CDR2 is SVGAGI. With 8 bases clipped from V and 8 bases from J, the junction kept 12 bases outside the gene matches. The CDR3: CASLRTGEGRGYTF. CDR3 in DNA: TGTGCCAGCTTGCGGACAGGGGAGGGTCGAGGCTACACCTTC.

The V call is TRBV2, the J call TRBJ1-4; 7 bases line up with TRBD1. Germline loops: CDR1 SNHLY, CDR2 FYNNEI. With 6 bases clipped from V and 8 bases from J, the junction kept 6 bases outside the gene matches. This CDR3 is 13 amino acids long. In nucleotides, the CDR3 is TGTGCCAGCAGGGAACAGGGGTGGGAAAAACTGTTTTTT. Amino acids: CASREQGWEKLFF. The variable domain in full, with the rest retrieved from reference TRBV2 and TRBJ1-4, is EPEVTQTPSHQVTQMGQEVILRCVPISNHLYFYWYRQILGQKVEFLVSFYNNEISEKSEIFDDQFSVERPDGSNFTLKIRSTKLEDSAMYFCASREQGWEKLFFGSGTQLSVL.

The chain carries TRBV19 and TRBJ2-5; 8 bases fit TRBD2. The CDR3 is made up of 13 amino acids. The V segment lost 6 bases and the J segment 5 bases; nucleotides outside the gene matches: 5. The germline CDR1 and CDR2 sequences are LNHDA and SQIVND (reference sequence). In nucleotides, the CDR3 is TGTGCCAGTAGCCCGGGGGGGGTGGAGACCCAGTACTTC. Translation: CASSPGGVETQYF.